These 15 T cell receptor beta chains came from one sample sequenced in a study of blood T cells in healthy people across ages. A second 7 to 11 cycle PCR used barcoded and J-beta primers. TCRdb redid the calling of the 5' RACE reads with MiXCR, one entry per CDR3 protein. The sample lists more than 600,000 distinct CDR3 sequences; 25% were seen once. The sample also formed part of further work on T cells of mothers and their children.

Sequencing was performed on blood. Every receptor here comes from a boy under 18 in good health.

This clonotype was detected a few times. This chain connects TRBV29-1 to TRBJ2-1; 13 bases are a match to TRBD2. Germline assignment: CDR1 SQVTM and CDR2 ANQGSEA. This CDR3 is built from 18 residues. Here the CDR3 DNA reads TGCCCGCCTTGGACTAGCGGGAGTGGTACCCCAACCTACAATGAGCAGTTCTTC. This gives the protein CPPWTSGSGTPTYNEQFF.

This clonotype occurred a few times. The chain joins TRBV4-1 to TRBJ2-7; 12 positions agree with TRBD2. The V gene end was trimmed by 1 base and the J gene end by 4 bases; junction bases not matched to a gene: 8. Germline values: CDR1 MGHRA, CDR2 YSYEKL. This CDR3 spans 17 amino acids. CDR3 in DNA: TGCGCCAGCAGCCAAGTTTGGACTAGCGGGAAGAAATACGAGCAGTACTTC. This translates into CASSQVWTSGKKYEQYF.

This clonotype showed up just a few times. The rearrangement joins TRBV7-9 to TRBJ2-5; 8 bases are a match to TRBD1. Per germline, CDR1 SEHNR and CDR2 FQNEAQ (reference sequence). V lost 4 bases and J lost 11; bases outside the gene matches: 9. The CDR3 consists of 13 residues. The CDR3 sequence is CASSYDRGWEQYF. The CDR3 DNA follows: TGTGCCAGCAGCTACGACAGGGGATGGGAGCAGTACTTC.

This clonotype was counted a few times. This chain uses TRBV12-3 or TRBV12-4 with TRBJ1-5; D remains ambiguous. The CDR3 extends over 14 amino acids. The V end lost 2 bases, the J end lost 3 bases, and 8 bases lay between the germline ends. The DNA for the CDR3 is TGTGCCAGCAGTTTATGGGCGGACAATCAGCCCCAGCATTTT. Its protein is CASSLWADNQPQHF.

This clonotype was seen a handful of times. The chain has TRBV20-1 and TRBJ1-5; weak D call: TRBD1 (5 bases). The V end lost 4 bases, the J end lost 0 bases, and 13 bases lay between the germline ends. This CDR3 has 15 residues. Germline V CDR1 and CDR2: DFQATT, SNEGSKA (reference sequence). The CDR3 DNA reads TGCAGTGCTACCCCGACAGAGTATAGCAATCAGCCCCAGCATTTT. It encodes CSATPTEYSNQPQHF.

In nucleotides, the CDR3 is TGCAGTGCTTTCGGACCGTCGAGCTCCTATAATTCACCCCTCCACTTT. It yields the protein CSAFGPSSSYNSPLHF. This sequence joins TRBV20-1 and TRBJ1-6; D is undetermined. CDR3 length: 16 residues. Germline assignment: CDR1 DFQATT and CDR2 SNEGSKA (reference sequence). V was pared by 5 bases and J by 0 bases, with 14 bases between.

This clonotype was seen more than once but under ten times. V and J are TRBV3-1 and TRBJ2-1, with TRBD2 matching over 8 bases. Per the germline V gene, CDR1 is LGHDT and CDR2 is YNNKEL (reference sequence). This CDR3 region has 15 residues. Germline trimming cut 0 bases from V and 7 bases from J; bases unmatched to any gene: 5. CDR3 amino acids: CASSQDPGGGNEQFF. The CDR3 DNA sequence: TGTGCCAGCAGCCAAGATCCGGGAGGGGGGAATGAGCAGTTCTTC.

CDR3 DNA: TGTGCCAGCAGCCAAGGCATCCAGGGGGCAGATACGCAGTATTTT. This translates into CASSQGIQGADTQYF. This chain joins TRBV3-1 and TRBJ2-3; 7 bases line up with TRBD1. Germline lookup yields CDR1 LGHDT and CDR2 YNNKEL (reference sequence). The J segment lost 4 bases and the V segment lost 1 base, leaving 5 bases of the junction unmatched. The CDR3 is 15 amino acids.

This clonotype was recorded a few times. The V call is TRBV4-3, the J call TRBJ1-2; D might be TRBD1 (5 bases). The CDR3 runs 14 residues. Germline CDR1 and CDR2: LGHNA and YSLEER. Trimming took off 0 bases at V and 5 bases at J, with 10 bases between the two ends. CDR3 region: CASSQDVGGYGYTF. The CDR3 nucleotides are TGCGCCAGCAGCCAAGACGTCGGGGGGTATGGCTACACCTTC.

This chain uses TRBV28 with TRBJ2-3, with TRBD2 matching over 12 bases. This CDR3 is 16 amino acids long. After removal of 5 bases from V and 4 bases from J, the junction contained 7 bases not matched to a gene. Germline-derived CDR1 and CDR2 are MDHEN and SYDVKM. The CDR3 DNA follows: TGTGCCAGCAGTCCACTCCTAGCGGGAGGGTCAGATACGCAGTATTTT. This gives the protein CASSPLLAGGSDTQYF.

The chain has TRBV12-3 or TRBV12-4 and TRBJ2-7, with 8 bases lining up with TRBD2. CDR3 size: 14 residues. The junction had 6 bases not matched to a gene; V was cut back by 5 bases and J by 3 bases. CDR3 residues: CASSPGGPHYEQYF. The CDR3 nucleotides are TGTGCCAGCAGTCCGGGAGGGCCCCACTACGAGCAGTACTTC.

The chain carries TRBV6-2 or TRBV6-3 and TRBJ2-7, with D uncertain. Trimming cost V 7 bases and J 4 bases, with 26 bases left between them. Germline-derived CDR1 and CDR2 are MNHEY and SVGEGT. The CDR3 extends over 17 amino acids. The CDR3 is CASIGLLKDPFLYEQYF. In nucleotides, the CDR3 is TGTGCCAGCATTGGGCTACTCAAAGATCCATTCCTTTACGAGCAGTACTTC.

This clonotype was observed many times. This rearrangement joins TRBV6-5 to TRBJ2-5, with 9 bases aligning to TRBD2. CDR1 is MNHEY and CDR2 is SVGAGI in the germline V gene. V lost 7 bases to trimming and J lost 1 base; unmatched junction nucleotides: 7. The CDR3 has 15 amino acids. The CDR3 nucleotides are TGTGCCAGCACTCCAGGAGCGGGGGGCCAAGAGACCCAGTACTTC. It codes for CASTPGAGGQETQYF.

This chain joins TRBV5-5 and TRBJ2-5; D is perhaps TRBD1 (5 bases). The germline CDR1 and CDR2 sequences are SGHKS and YYEKEE (reference sequence). The CDR3 has 14 amino acids. With 1 base removed from V and 3 bases from J, the gap between germline ends came to 10 bases. DNA for the CDR3: TGTGCCAGCAGCTTGTATAGGGGTAAAGAGACCCAGTACTTC. Protein sequence: CASSLYRGKETQYF. Variable domain in full (rest from reference TRBV5-5 and TRBJ2-5): DAGVTQSPTHLIKTRGQQVTLRCSPISGHKSVSWYQQVLGQGPQFIFQYYEKEERGRGNFPDRFSARQFPNYSSELNVNALLLGDSALYLCASSLYRGKETQYFGPGTRLLVL.

This chain uses TRBV6-5 with TRBJ2-5; D may correspond to TRBD1 or TRBD2 (5 bases each). The J call is doubtful: the DNA matches TRBJ2-1 better. Germline V gene sequence: CDR1 MNHEY, CDR2 SVGAGI. This CDR3 is 17 amino acids long. The CDR3 loop reads CASSYGPSQRGYNEQFF. Here the CDR3 DNA reads TGTGCCAGCAGTTACGGTCCTAGCCAGAGGGGATACAATGAGCAGTTCTTC.